This T cell receptor beta chain stems from a study of blood T cell repertoires in COVID-19. In germline, CDR1 is SNHLY, CDR2 FYNNEI. The CDR3 length is 17 residues. Losses at the gene ends were 2 bases for V and 3 bases for J; bases not matched to a gene: 11. Assay used: immunoSEQ multiplex PCR; TCRdb lists only in-frame clones, some missing. The table lists around 140,000 clones, around 87% of them singletons. This chain links TRBV2 with TRBJ2-7, with 9 nucleotides matching TRBD2. This receptor was identified in a man aged 45-65 years who had recovered from COVID-19. Sequencing was done on a sample of peripheral blood. CDR3 sequence reads: CASSEWGGSGGLYEQYF. The CDR3 bases are TGTGCCAGCAGTGAATGGGGCGGGAGCGGGGGGCTCTACGAGCAGTACTTC.